The sequence of this TCR beta chain was determined in a study of T-cell memory formation after mild COVID-19. The wider study: The study found TCR clusters largely donor specific. Whole-study results and caveats: CD4+ clones that contracted lay mainly in CM and EM; CD8+ ones lay in EMRA.

The CDR3 has 12 residues. Trimming shortened V by 4 bases and J by 6 bases, and 6 bases separated the two germline ends. CDR1 is SGHTA and CDR2 is FQGNSA in the germline V gene. Sample barcodes and UMIs were carried by the TCR alpha and TCR beta cDNA libraries that 5'RACE generated with constant-segment primers. TCRdb re-analysed the 5' RACE reads in MiXCR, keeping a single row per CDR3 protein. The sample has 85,000 to 130,000 distinct CDR3 sequences, over 10% seen once; the top ten hold 25% to 35%. This clonotype was detected only a few times. What it recognizes is unknown. This TCR came from an adult woman who had mild COVID-19 (a few samples of this study predate the infection). Cell type and time point are not known. The sample taken for sequencing was PBMCs or a T cell subset sorted from them (not recorded which). The V and J genes are TRBV7-2 and TRBJ2-2; D not resolved. The CDR3: CASSSIAGELFF. As DNA, the CDR3 is TGTGCCAGCAGCTCAATAGCCGGGGAGCTGTTTTTT.